This entry lists 23 T cell receptor beta chains sequenced from one sample in a study of cytomegalovirus exposure and HLA in healthy donors. A multiplex PCR was run with 60 Vbeta primers and 13 Jbeta primers. The table came from immunoSEQ multiplex PCR; TCRdb's copy has only in-frame clones and leaves some out. The table records under 200,000 clones, less than 85% of them present only once. The sequencing input was PBMCs. The receptors derive from a male donor in good health and CMV-seronegative.

The V gene is TRBV2, the J gene TRBJ1-4; no definite D call. The V end was cut by 7 bases, the J end by 8 bases, with 17 bases between. Germline V lookup: CDR1 SNHLY, CDR2 FYNNEI. This CDR3 spans 14 amino acids. CDR3 bases: TGTGCCAGCAACTGGGTGGGAGAGAAGGAAAAACTGTTTTTT. Protein sequence: CASNWVGEKEKLFF.

The J gene is TRBJ2-3, the V gene TRBV29-1; the D gene is possibly TRBD1 (6 bases). Germline V gene data show CDR1 as SQVTM and CDR2 as ANQGSEA. The germline V and J ends were trimmed by 3 bases and 4 bases, with 8 bases remaining between them. This CDR3 spans 12 amino acids. The CDR3 DNA sequence: TGCAGCGTTGATGGGGGCCCAGATACGCAGTATTTT. Its protein product is CSVDGGPDTQYF.

The chain employs TRBV7-3 and TRBJ2-5; TRBD2 agrees at 12 bases. The V gene's germline CDR1 is SGHTA and CDR2 FQGTGA. The ends lost 5 bases at V and 7 bases at J; junction bases unmatched: 11. The CDR3 covers 16 residues. The CDR3 DNA is TGTGCCAGCAGCGACCCACCTAGCGGGGGGGCTGGGACCCAGTACTTC. This gives the protein CASSDPPSGGAGTQYF.

In its sample, this clone was seen once. The CDR3 coding sequence is TGTGCCAGCAGCGTAAAACCAGGGAAAGAGACCCAGTACTTC. Translation: CASSVKPGKETQYF. V is TRBV11-2 and J is TRBJ2-5; the D gene is possibly TRBD1 (5 bases). The CDR3 consists of 14 residues. Trimming took off 5 bases at V and 3 bases at J, with 13 bases between the two ends. Germline loops: CDR1 SGHAT, CDR2 FQNNGV.

This chain joins TRBV27 and TRBJ2-7; 8 bases are shared with TRBD1. Trimming cost V 4 bases and J 4 bases; bases outside gene matches: 9. Per germline, CDR1 MNHEY and CDR2 SMNVEV (reference sequence). This CDR3 is built from 15 residues. The CDR3 sequence is CASSYRGQVPYEQYF. The CDR3 DNA follows: TGTGCCAGCAGTTATAGGGGACAGGTGCCATACGAGCAGTACTTC.

J is TRBJ2-7 and V is TRBV18; TRBD1 agrees at 12 bases. Germline V lookup: CDR1 KGHSH, CDR2 LQKENI. The CDR3 consists of 15 residues. Germline trimming cut 2 bases from V and 5 bases from J; bases unmatched to any gene: 4. CDR3 sequence reads: CASSPFGTGGDEQYF. The CDR3 region has the DNA TGTGCCAGCTCACCATTTGGGACAGGGGGCGACGAGCAGTACTTC.

The rearrangement links TRBV18 to TRBJ1-2; D not resolved. Germline V gene lookup returns CDR1 KGHSH and CDR2 LQKENI. The CDR3 extends over 15 amino acids. The ends were cut back, 2 bases at V and 1 base at J, with 11 bases in the middle. CDR3 amino acids: CASSPIREGNYGYTF. CDR3 in DNA: TGTGCCAGCTCACCAATACGGGAGGGTAACTATGGCTACACCTTC.

V gene TRBV19 combines with J gene TRBJ2-3; D may be TRBD2 (6 bases). CDR1 is LNHDA and CDR2 is SQIVND in the germline V gene (reference sequence). The CDR3 has 15 residues. V gave up 5 bases and J gave up 5 bases, with 17 bases separating them. The CDR3 is CASSFLRLGGDTQYF. CDR3 DNA: TGTGCCAGTAGTTTTCTTCGATTGGGGGGAGATACGCAGTATTTT.

The J gene is TRBJ2-7, the V gene TRBV2; D ambiguous. Germline-derived CDR1 and CDR2 are SNHLY and FYNNEI. This CDR3 spans 13 amino acids. The V end lost 2 bases, the J end lost 4 bases, and 9 bases lay between the germline ends. The CDR3 DNA reads TGTGCCAGCAGTGAAAACAGATCTTACGAGCAGTACTTC. Amino acid sequence: CASSENRSYEQYF.

The V call is TRBV4-2, the J call TRBJ1-1; D unclear. Trimming cost V 4 bases and J 3 bases, with 12 bases left between them. The CDR3 is 14 residues long. Germline CDR1 is LGHNA and CDR2 is YNFKEQ. DNA of the CDR3: TGTGCCAGCAGCCCTCGGGGTAGGGACACTGAAGCTTTCTTT. This encodes CASSPRGRDTEAFF.

The J gene is TRBJ1-1, the V gene TRBV19, with D perhaps matching TRBD1 (5 bases). CDR3 length: 16 amino acids. V lost 1 base and J lost 3, with 15 bases in between. Germline values: CDR1 LNHDA, CDR2 SQIVND (reference sequence). The CDR3 reads CASSIGGAGWHTEAFF. CDR3 DNA sequence: TGTGCCAGTAGTATAGGGGGTGCAGGGTGGCACACTGAAGCTTTCTTT.

The chain joins TRBV5-1 to TRBJ2-3, with D possibly being TRBD1 (5 bases). Germline values: CDR1 SGHRS, CDR2 YFSETQ. The CDR3 consists of 14 residues. V was trimmed by 4 bases and J by 4 bases, leaving 13 bases between them. CDR3 amino acids: CASSRIQGPDTQYF. The CDR3 DNA reads as TGCGCCAGCAGCCGCATTCAGGGTCCAGATACGCAGTATTTT.

The V and J genes are TRBV10-1 and TRBJ2-5; D is perhaps TRBD2 (6 bases). This CDR3 comprises 16 residues. Trimming removed 3 bases from V and 7 bases from J, with 21 bases in between. The germline V gene encodes CDR1 WNHNN and CDR2 SYGVQD (reference sequence). CDR3: CASSDLPGGFGWTQYF. The CDR3 DNA sequence: TGCGCCAGCAGTGATCTCCCCGGAGGGTTTGGTTGGACCCAGTACTTC.

V usage is TRBV7-9 and J usage is TRBJ2-1, with 9 bases identical to TRBD1. The CDR3 length is 16 residues. With V trimmed by 1 base and J by 5 bases, 6 bases remained unmatched. Germline lookup yields CDR1 SEHNR and CDR2 FQNEAQ (reference sequence). The DNA for the CDR3 is TGTGCCAGCAGCTTAGGTTTTAGGGACAGGGACAATGAGCAGTTCTTC. This translates into CASSLGFRDRDNEQFF. Full variable domain (rest looked up from reference TRBV7-9 and TRBJ2-1): DTGVSQNPRHKITKRGQNVTFRCDPISEHNRLYWYRQTLGQGPEFLTYFQNEAQLEKSRLLSDRFSAERPKGSFSTLEIQRTEQGDSAMYLCASSLGFRDRDNEQFFGPGTRLTVL.

The sample holds a few counts of this clone. This chain uses TRBV29-1 with TRBJ1-1, with a tentative D call TRBD1 (6 bases). CDR1 SQVTM and CDR2 ANQGSEA come from the germline V gene. The V and J ends lost 7 bases and 5 bases respectively, with 17 bases between them. This CDR3 is built from 13 residues. The CDR3 is CSALGKGVTEAFF. In nucleotides, the CDR3 is TGCAGCGCGTTGGGGAAGGGGGTAACTGAAGCTTTCTTT.

The V and J genes are TRBV19 and TRBJ1-5, with 11 bases identical to TRBD1. V gave up 5 bases and J gave up 4 bases; unmatched junction bases: 7. Germline loops: CDR1 LNHDA, CDR2 SQIVND (reference sequence). The CDR3 spans 16 residues. The CDR3, as DNA: TGTGCCAGTAGTTACACCGGGACAGGGGGGAATCAGCCCCAGCATTTT. Amino acids: CASSYTGTGGNQPQHF. The whole variable domain, filled in from reference TRBV19 and TRBJ1-5, reads DGGITQSPKYLFRKEGQNVTLSCEQNLNHDAMYWYRQDPGQGLRLIYYSQIVNDFQKGDIAEGYSVSREKKESFPLTVTSAQKNPTAFYLCASSYTGTGGNQPQHFGDGTRLSIL.

The chain combines TRBV6-5 with TRBJ1-4; TRBD1 might be the D (6 bases). The germline CDR1 and CDR2 sequences are MNHEY and SVGAGI. CDR3 length: 16 amino acids. V dropped 0 bases and J dropped 5 bases, with 13 bases sitting between them. The CDR3 region is CASSYSFSGTNEKLFF. Written as DNA, the CDR3 is TGTGCCAGCAGTTACTCGTTTTCCGGGACAAATGAAAAACTGTTTTTT.

This chain joins TRBV4-1 and TRBJ2-7; D may be TRBD1 (6 bases). Germline V lookup: CDR1 MGHRA, CDR2 YSYEKL. The CDR3 is 14 amino acids. Trimming cost V 4 bases and J 6 bases, with 16 bases left between them. The CDR3 reads CASSLRSLGGEQYF. CDR3 nucleotides: TGCGCCAGCAGCCTCCGATCATTAGGGGGCGAGCAGTACTTC.

This chain joins TRBV10-3 and TRBJ2-7; D gene unclear. This CDR3 is 13 amino acids long. The V gene's germline CDR1 is ENHRY and CDR2 SYGVKD. V lost 2 bases and J 8 bases, leaving 13 bases between the germline ends. This CDR3 reads CAISERDSIKQYF. For the CDR3, the DNA is TGTGCCATCAGTGAGAGAGACTCAATCAAGCAGTACTTC.

The rearrangement joins TRBV6-1 to TRBJ1-4; weak D call: TRBD1 (5 bases). Germline V lookup: CDR1 MNHNS, CDR2 SASEGT. V dropped 4 bases and J dropped 0 bases, with 15 bases sitting between them. The CDR3 is made up of 17 amino acids. CDR3 DNA sequence: TGTGCCAGCAGTGGGAGAATGACAGCTTCAACTAATGAAAAACTGTTTTTT. Translated, it gives CASSGRMTASTNEKLFF.

The CDR3 DNA follows: TGTGCCAGCACCATCGGGGGAGAGACCCAGTACTTC. Translating it yields CASTIGGETQYF. The chain recombines TRBV7-8 with TRBJ2-5, with a weak D call TRBD2 (6 bases). This CDR3 region has 12 residues. V was clipped by 7 bases and J by 4 bases, with 10 bases between them. The V gene's germline CDR1 is SGHVS and CDR2 FQNEAQ.

The V call is TRBV5-1, the J call TRBJ2-7; D may be TRBD2 (5 bases). Trimming took 0 bases from V and 2 from J, leaving 6 bases between them. CDR1 SGHRS and CDR2 YFSETQ come from the germline V gene. The CDR3 extends over 13 amino acids. The CDR3 loop reads CASSLGRTYEQYF. Here the CDR3 DNA reads TGCGCCAGCAGCTTGGGGAGGACCTACGAGCAGTACTTC.

V and J are TRBV5-1 and TRBJ2-1; D not resolved. Germline-derived CDR1 and CDR2 are SGHRS and YFSETQ. The CDR3 is 12 residues long. Trimming stripped 0 bases from V and 9 bases from J, with 7 bases between. The CDR3 nucleotides read TGCGCCAGCAGCTTGGGAGAGGTTGAGCAGTTCTTC. It is translated as CASSLGEVEQFF.